This T cell receptor beta chain stems from a study of vaccination and CD4 T cells after COVID-19. Cultured CD4+ T cell DNA was sequenced using the Oncomine TCR Beta short-read assay. TCRdb itself ran the PCR reads through MiXCR, one entry per CDR3 protein. The sample has some 15,000 distinct CDR3 sequences, approximately 80% seen once. Treatment meaning: roughly 11-day PBMC culture with coronavirus spike peptide pools or control peptides (ViraFEST assay). Regarding this clonotype: The antigen is not known.

The CDR3 sequence is 15 residues long. Germline lookup yields CDR1 SGHTA and CDR2 FQGNSA. The V end was cut by 3 bases, the J end by 2 bases, with 11 bases between. This clonotype was sampled from a human donor who received a COVID-19 vaccine. This specimen was CD4+ T cells from blood, cultured in vitro, taken after SARS-CoV-2 vaccination. The rearrangement uses TRBV7-2 and TRBJ1-3, with a tentative D call TRBD1 (5 bases). DNA for the CDR3: TGTGCCAGCAGCTTGACGTGGGGCACTGGAAACACCATATATTTT. Translating it yields CASSLTWGTGNTIYF.